This is a list of T cell receptor beta chains from one sample in a study of T cell responses to AZD1222 COVID-19 vaccine. Repertoires were generated with immunoSEQ multiplex PCR, while TCRdb's copy carries only in-frame clones and drops some. In the table there are some 150,000 clones, roughly 93% of which are singletons. The specimen was peripheral blood, collected on day 0 of MenACWY control vaccination. These receptors were taken from an adult in good health. CDR3s include the opening cysteine and the closing phenylalanine or tryptophan. A D gene is named only where the DNA matches it firmly. Size is omitted from some rows. Given values are once, few, many or a class for expanded clones.

NA,TRBJ1-5,NA,TRBV2,TGTGCCAGCAGAAGCAGGGGAAGCAATCAGCCCCAGCATTTT,CASRSRGSNQPQHF
NA,TRBJ2-4,NA,TRBV12-3/TRBV12-4,TGTGCCAGCAACGGACCAGCCAAAAACATTCAGTACTTC,CASNGPAKNIQYF
TRBD2,TRBJ2-3,NA,TRBV9,TGTGCCAGCAGCGTAGGGTTAGCGGGAGGGGGCACAGATACGCAGTATTTT,CASSVGLAGGGTDTQYF
NA,TRBJ1-2,NA,TRBV5-1,TGCGCCAGCAGCTTGGGAGGACAGAGTTACTATGGCTACACCTTC,CASSLGGQSYYGYTF
NA,TRBJ1-1,NA,TRBV19,TGTGCCAGTAGTATTTTTGGGCGGGAGAACACTGAAGCTTTCTTT,CASSIFGRENTEAFF
TRBD1,TRBJ1-1,NA,TRBV11-3,TGTGCCAGCAGCAGACAGGGGAACACTGAAGCTTTCTTT,CASSRQGNTEAFF
NA,TRBJ2-7,once,TRBV10-1,TGCGCCAGCAGTGAGTCGAATGTAAGGAGAAGAAAGGACGAGCAGTACTTC,CASSESNVRRRKDEQYF
TRBD1,TRBJ2-7,NA,TRBV5-4,TGTGCCAGCAGCTCTCGGACAGGGCCCCACGAGCAGTACTTC,CASSSRTGPHEQYF
NA,TRBJ1-1,NA,TRBV28,TGTGCCAGCAGTCCCGGGGTTTCGGCTTTCTTT,CASSPGVSAFF
NA,TRBJ2-7,NA,TRBV28,TGTGCCAGCAGTCCCCCTACGACTGGTGAGCAGTACTTC,CASSPPTTGEQYF
TRBD1,TRBJ1-1,NA,TRBV18,TGTGCCAGCTCACCAAGGGACAGGGTTATGAACACTGAAGCTTTCTTT,CASSPRDRVMNTEAFF
NA,TRBJ1-4,NA,TRBV11-2,TGTGCCAGCAGCTCAGGAACAGGGACTTCTTATGAAAAACTGTTTTTT,CASSSGTGTSYEKLFF
NA,TRBJ1-6,NA,TRBV7-8,TGTGCCAGCAGCTTACGGGTGGGTGATTCACCCCTCCACTTT,CASSLRVGDSPLHF
NA,TRBJ1-1,NA,TRBV6-5,TGTGCCAGCAGTTACGGGGGAGTGAACACTGAAGCTTTCTTT,CASSYGGVNTEAFF
NA,TRBJ1-5,NA,TRBV24-1,TGTGCCACCAGTGATTTAAAGGTGAATCAGCCCCAGCATTTT,CATSDLKVNQPQHF
NA,TRBJ1-1,NA,TRBV6-5,TGTGCCACCCTCCCGGGATCCTACACTGAAGCTTTCTTT,CATLPGSYTEAFF
NA,TRBJ1-5,NA,TRBV2,TGTGCCAGCCAAAAAACCGGGACACCGGGCAGTCAGCCCCAGCATTTT,CASQKTGTPGSQPQHF
NA,TRBJ1-2,NA,TRBV6-5,TGTGCCAGCATCTATACAGGGAGCTATGGCTACACCTTC,CASIYTGSYGYTF
NA,TRBJ1-1,NA,TRBV28,TGTGCCGTAAAAGGGAACACTGAAGCTTTCTTT,CAVKGNTEAFF
TRBD1,TRBJ1-1,NA,TRBV6-2/TRBV6-3,TGTGCCAGCAGTTCCGCCCACAGGGGGCAAGCTGAAGCTTTCTTT,CASSSAHRGQAEAFF
TRBD1,TRBJ1-2,NA,TRBV20-1,TGCAGTGCCTCCCGGACAGGGTACACCTTC,CSASRTGYTF
NA,TRBJ2-1,NA,TRBV19,TGTGCCAGTAGTAACCGGGGCTACAATGAGCAGTTCTTC,CASSNRGYNEQFF
TRBD2,TRBJ2-1,NA,TRBV4-1,TGCGCCAGCAGCCAAGGACTAGCGGGCTTTAAAAGCTCCTACAATGAGCAGTTCTTC,CASSQGLAGFKSSYNEQFF
TRBD2,TRBJ2-3,NA,TRBV20-1,TGCAGTGCTAGTAGATTAGCGGGACGGACAGATACGCAGTATTTT,CSASRLAGRTDTQYF
NA,TRBJ1-4,once,TRBV9,TGTGCCAGCAGCGCCCGGGACGGTAATGAAAAACTGTTTTTT,CASSARDGNEKLFF
TRBD1,TRBJ1-1,NA,TRBV5-4,TGTGCCAGCAGTAAAACAGGACAGGGGAACACTGAAGCTTTCTTT,CASSKTGQGNTEAFF
NA,TRBJ2-3,NA,TRBV29-1,TGCAGCGCCGGACTCATGGGCACAGATACGCAGTATTTT,CSAGLMGTDTQYF
NA,TRBJ2-2,NA,TRBV5-5,TGTGCCAGCAGCATAGCTGACGCGAACACCGGGGAGCTGTTTTTT,CASSIADANTGELFF
NA,TRBJ1-6,NA,TRBV15,TGTGCCACCAGCAGAGATCGGGGGGATCGTAATTCACCCCTCCACTTT,CATSRDRGDRNSPLHF
NA,TRBJ1-4,NA,TRBV2,TGTGCCAGCAGTGAACTTAGATCGGGGCGGACCGGGGATGAAAAACTGTTTTTT,CASSELRSGRTGDEKLFF
NA,TRBJ1-3,NA,TRBV5-6,TGTGCCAGCAGCTTGGGAAGACCTGGAGACACCATATATTTT,CASSLGRPGDTIYF
TRBD1,TRBJ1-4,NA,TRBV7-9,TGTGCCAGCAGCTTAGGTGGAGGGGGCGCGAATGAAAAACTGTTTTTT,CASSLGGGGANEKLFF
TRBD1,TRBJ1-2,once,TRBV5-6,TGTGCCAGCAGCCTAAAAGGGACAGACTCTAACTATGGCTACACCTTC,CASSLKGTDSNYGYTF
NA,TRBJ1-6,NA,TRBV3-1/TRBV3-2,TGTGCCAGCAGCCAAGTAGGAGGGGAGCATTCACCCCTCCACTTT,CASSQVGGEHSPLHF
NA,TRBJ1-1,NA,TRBV19,TGTGCCAGTAGTATGGACCTCGGGACTCGGGGCACTGAAGCTTTCTTT,CASSMDLGTRGTEAFF
NA,TRBJ2-3,NA,TRBV29-1,TGCAGCGTCCCAGGGCCGTTCACAGATACGCAGTATTTT,CSVPGPFTDTQYF
NA,TRBJ1-1,NA,TRBV7-9,TGTGCCAGCAGCTTTGACGGAAACACTGAAGCTTTCTTT,CASSFDGNTEAFF
NA,TRBJ1-5,NA,TRBV28,TGTGCCAGCAGTTCTGTGGAGATCAATCAGCCCCAGCATTTT,CASSSVEINQPQHF
NA,TRBJ1-6,NA,TRBV28,TGTGCCAGCAGCTTTGACAGCACGAATTCACCCCTCCACTTT,CASSFDSTNSPLHF
NA,TRBJ1-5,NA,TRBV19,TGTGCCAGTAGTACGGACAGAGCCAATCAGCCCCAGCATTTT,CASSTDRANQPQHF
TRBD1,TRBJ1-6,NA,TRBV30,TGTGCCTGGAGTGGGGACAGACAGGATTCACCCCTCCACTTT,CAWSGDRQDSPLHF
NA,TRBJ2-3,NA,TRBV10-1,TGCGCCAGCACCGCGGGGATTACTAGCACAGATACGCAGTATTTT,CASTAGITSTDTQYF
NA,TRBJ1-2,NA,TRBV11-1,TGTGCCAGCAGCTTGGGGTCCTATGGCTACACCTTC,CASSLGSYGYTF
TRBD1,TRBJ1-1,once,TRBV14,TGTGCCAGCAGCCCCGGACAGGGAGTTTATCCTGAAGCTTTCTTT,CASSPGQGVYPEAFF
TRBD1,TRBJ1-6,NA,TRBV5-1,TGCGCCAGCAGCTTGTCCGGACAGGGGCTTTCACCCCTCCACTTT,CASSLSGQGLSPLHF
TRBD1,TRBJ1-2,NA,TRBV5-6,TGTGCCAGCAGCTTGGGAGGGGGCGTTAGCACCTTC,CASSLGGGVSTF
NA,TRBJ1-6,NA,TRBV15,TGTGCCACCAGCAGAGACCTAGAACTGAATTCACCCCTCCACTTT,CATSRDLELNSPLHF
NA,TRBJ1-3,NA,TRBV3-1/TRBV3-2,TGTGCCAGCAGCCAAGGGAAGGGTTACTCTGGAAACACCATATATTTT,CASSQGKGYSGNTIYF
NA,TRBJ1-6,NA,TRBV9,TGTGCCAGCAGCTTTCAATCAGGGGCCTCCTATAATTCACCCCTCCACTTT,CASSFQSGASYNSPLHF
NA,TRBJ2-1,NA,TRBV19,TGTGCCAGTAGTCCCCAGACAGCTTACAATGAGCAGTTCTTC,CASSPQTAYNEQFF
NA,TRBJ1-4,NA,TRBV7-2,TGTGCCAGCAGCTTAATGGGGGCTAATGAAAAACTGTTTTTT,CASSLMGANEKLFF
TRBD2,TRBJ2-3,NA,TRBV24-1,TGTGCCACCAGAAGCTCCAGACTAGCGGGAGAGGGTACGCAGTATTTT,CATRSSRLAGEGTQYF
NA,TRBJ1-6,NA,TRBV15,TGTGCCACCAGCAGAGATATTCAGGGTCCCAATTCACCCCTCCACTTT,CATSRDIQGPNSPLHF
TRBD2,TRBJ2-3,NA,TRBV5-1,TGCGCCAGCAGCTTGGGGCTAGCGGGGGGGCTAGATACGCAGTATTTT,CASSLGLAGGLDTQYF
TRBD2,TRBJ2-1,NA,TRBV4-1,TGCGCCAGCAGCCAAGGAGGCGGGAGGGTGACCTACAATGAGCAGTTCTTC,CASSQGGGRVTYNEQFF
TRBD1,TRBJ2-3,NA,TRBV7-8,TGTGCCAGCAGCTCTTTCGGACAGGGGGGCACAGATACGCAGTATTTT,CASSSFGQGGTDTQYF
TRBD1,TRBJ2-7,NA,TRBV5-1,TGCGCCAGCAGAGCAAGGACAGGGCCTACCTACGAGCAGTACTTC,CASRARTGPTYEQYF
TRBD2,TRBJ2-1,NA,TRBV12-5,TGTGCTAGTGGGGGGGAGCGGGGGAGCTCCTACAATGAGCAGTTCTTC,CASGGERGSSYNEQFF
NA,TRBJ1-6,NA,TRBV4-2,TGTGCCAGCAGCCAAGAATGGACGGCCGAGAAAGCCCTCCACTTT,CASSQEWTAEKALHF